Included here is one TCR beta chain sequence, with context. Its antigen is unidentified. CD4+ cell separation produced CD45RA+ naive and CD45RA-negative memory subsets. This entry comes from a study of shared clonotypes between healthy human individuals. Study-level findings and limits: Limited genetic and exposure-history diversity came from having few donors. Generation probabilities were higher for clonotypes shared across all four sorted-subset donors than for unshared ones.

Per germline, CDR1 SGDLS and CDR2 YYNGEE. With 4 bases removed from V and 1 base from J, the gap between germline ends came to 19 bases. This CDR3 is 17 amino acids long. Sequencing was at deep level. Assay used: immunoSEQ multiplex PCR; TCRdb lists only in-frame clones, some missing. The data hold 2 million to 3 million clones, with approximately 93% observed a single time. The sequencing input was naive CD4+ T cells from PBMCs. Noted subset: CD45RA+ positively selected. The clonotype comes from a young man in good health. Some clones in this sample may be carry-over from other donors' samples. The genes are TRBV9 and TRBJ2-3; perhaps TRBD2 as D (7 bases). This chain's CDR3 is CASSSLGGARGTDTQYF. The CDR3 nucleotides read TGTGCCAGCAGCTCCCTTGGGGGGGCGCGTGGCACAGATACGCAGTATTTT.